These T cell receptor beta chains were read from a single sample in a study of beta chain features in type 1 diabetes. The data were produced by immunoSEQ multiplex PCR, yet TCRdb's version contains in-frame clones alone and is incomplete. The sample carries fewer than 16,000 clones, around 69% recorded once. The sequencing sample was made of stem cell memory CD4+ T cells from blood. The source of these receptors is a woman aged 18-29 years with type 1 diabetes. Each CDR3 is given with its conserved first and last residue. D genes are given only for firm matches. Clone sizes are given selectively: once, few, many, or a class where the clone is expanded.

D gene | J gene | CDR3 length | clone size | V gene | CDR3 DNA | CDR3 protein
TRBD1 | TRBJ1-5 | 13 | once | TRBV10-2 | TGCGCCAGCAGTGAGTCAGGGACAGGCACCCAGCATTTT | CASSESGTGTQHF
. | TRBJ1-4 | 14 | . | TRBV27 | TGTGCCAGCAGAATACACGCGCTAGTCGGAAAACTGTTTTTT | CASRIHALVGKLFF
TRBD1 | TRBJ1-1 | 15 | . | TRBV2 | TGTGCCAGCAGTGTTGGCAGGGGGCTCCGAATGGGGGCTTTCTTT | CASSVGRGLRMGAFF
. | TRBJ1-1 | 14 | . | TRBV18 | TGTGCCAGCTCACCAATTAGAGGGGGCACTGAAGCTTTCTTT | CASSPIRGGTEAFF
TRBD2 | TRBJ2-3 | 14 | . | TRBV6-5 | TGTGCCAGCAGTTACGACGCGGGAGGTAATACGCAGTATTTT | CASSYDAGGNTQYF
TRBD1 | TRBJ1-5 | 14 | . | TRBV7-2 | TGTGCCAGCAGCCCTGGACAGGGACATCAGCCCCAGCATTTT | CASSPGQGHQPQHF
TRBD1 | TRBJ1-1 | 15 | . | TRBV5-1 | TGCGCCAGCAGCTTCACCGGGACAGTTAACACTGAAGCTTTCTTT | CASSFTGTVNTEAFF
. | TRBJ1-1 | 19 | . | TRBV27 | TGTGCCAGCAGTTTATACCCCCCCCCGACAGGAGCCATGAACACTGAAGCTTTCTTT | CASSLYPPPTGAMNTEAFF
TRBD1 | TRBJ2-5 | 15 | . | TRBV6-1 | TGTGCCAGCAGCGATACGACAGGGGCTCGGGAGACCCAGCACTTC | CASSDTTGARETQHF
TRBD1 | TRBJ1-1 | 16 | once | TRBV13 | TGTGCCAGCACCCACGGAGAGACAGGGGGCAACACTGAAGCTTTCTTT | CASTHGETGGNTEAFF
TRBD1 | TRBJ2-1 | 12 | few | TRBV19 | TGTGCCAGTAATGCCAGGGGGTTTGAGCAGTTCTTC | CASNARGFEQFF
TRBD2 | TRBJ2-3 | 15 | . | TRBV29-1 | TGCAGCGTCTCACAGACTAGCGGGACGACAGATACGCAGTATTTT | CSVSQTSGTTDTQYF
. | TRBJ2-2 | 17 | . | TRBV10-3 | TGTGCCATCAGTGGGGCCCACTTACATTCGAACACCGGGGAGCTGTTTTTT | CAISGAHLHSNTGELFF
. | TRBJ2-2 | 15 | . | TRBV25-1 | TGTGCCAGCACTGATGTCAGCGTTTACACCGGGGAGCTGTTTTTT | CASTDVSVYTGELFF
TRBD2 | TRBJ2-1 | 14 | once | TRBV5-1 | TGCGCCAGCAGCACGGGACTAGCGGGTAATGAGCAGTTCTTC | CASSTGLAGNEQFF
TRBD1 | TRBJ2-5 | 15 | . | TRBV10-1 | TGCGCCAGCAGTGAATCCAGGGGGCTGTGGGAGACCCAGTACTTC | CASSESRGLWETQYF
TRBD1 | TRBJ2-7 | 14 | . | TRBV5-5 | TGTGCCAGCAGTTTTGGGACAGTCGCCTACGAGCAGTACTTC | CASSFGTVAYEQYF
TRBD2 | TRBJ2-1 | 18 | . | TRBV5-1 | TGCGCCAGCAGCTGGACTAGCGGGAGGGACCATACAGACAATGAGCAGTTCTTC | CASSWTSGRDHTDNEQFF
. | TRBJ2-3 | 15 | few | TRBV7-9 | TGTGCCAGCAGCTTAGTTCCGGGGGGCACAGATACGCAGTATTTT | CASSLVPGGTDTQYF
. | TRBJ2-2 | 12 | . | TRBV6-6 | TGTGCCAGCGCCGAGTACACCGGGGAGCTGTTTTTT | CASAEYTGELFF
TRBD2 | TRBJ2-2 | 14 | . | TRBV5-1 | TGCGCCAGCAGCTCCGGGACTAGCGGGAGTATGCTGTTTTTT | CASSSGTSGSMLFF
. | TRBJ1-2 | 14 | . | TRBV19 | TGTGCCAGTAGGCCGACAGGTGAAAACTATGGCTACACCTTC | CASRPTGENYGYTF
TRBD1 | TRBJ2-1 | 15 | . | TRBV7-2 | TGTGCCAGCAGCTCCTACAGGGGGCGCTACAATGAGCAGTTCTTC | CASSSYRGRYNEQFF
TRBD2 | TRBJ2-1 | 15 | few | TRBV5-1 | TGCGCCAGCAGCTTGGTGGCTAGCGGGCTCTATGAGCAGTTCTTC | CASSLVASGLYEQFF
TRBD2 | TRBJ2-3 | 15 | . | TRBV6-5 | TGTGCCAGCAGTTATGGGACTACCTTTGGAGATACGCAGTATTTT | CASSYGTTFGDTQYF
TRBD2 | TRBJ2-1 | 17 | once | TRBV9 | TGTGCCAGCAGCGTAGGCCTTCTAGCGGGAAAGTACAATGAGCAGTTCTTC | CASSVGLLAGKYNEQFF
. | TRBJ1-2 | 14 | . | TRBV14 | TGTGCCAGCAGCCCGAATTACTTCGGCTATGGCTACACCTTC | CASSPNYFGYGYTF
TRBD1 | TRBJ1-1 | 18 | few | TRBV19 | TGTGCCAGTAGTACAAACGGACAGGGAACCTTCTTCTTCACTGAAGCTTTCTTT | CASSTNGQGTFFFTEAFF
TRBD2 | TRBJ2-1 | 15 | few | TRBV18 | TGTGCCAGCTCACCGAGGCTAGCGGGAGTCAATGAGCAGTTCTTC | CASSPRLAGVNEQFF
TRBD1 | TRBJ2-3 | 15 | . | TRBV18 | TGTGCCAGCTCACCACTACAGGGGAGCACAGATACGCAGTATTTT | CASSPLQGSTDTQYF
TRBD1 | TRBJ2-1 | 14 | . | TRBV5-1 | TGCGCCAGCAGCCCCTTTAGGACAGGGAGAGAGCAGTTCTTC | CASSPFRTGREQFF
. | TRBJ1-1 | 16 | once | TRBV5-4 | TGTGCCAGCAGCTCAAAAGGGACATATATGAACACTGAAGCTTTCTTT | CASSSKGTYMNTEAFF
. | TRBJ2-5 | 16 | . | TRBV7-2 | TGTGCCAGCAGCTTAGCGGGCGGGGCTATACAAGAGACCCAGTACTTC | CASSLAGGAIQETQYF
TRBD1 | TRBJ2-1 | 12 | . | TRBV6-5 | TGTGCCAGCAGCCGACAGGGTGCTGAGCAGTTCTTC | CASSRQGAEQFF
. | TRBJ1-5 | 18 | . | TRBV15 | TGTGCCACCAGCAGATCACACGTGAGGGAAAATTACGATCAGCCCCAGCATTTT | CATSRSHVRENYDQPQHF
TRBD2 | TRBJ2-7 | 14 | . | TRBV11-2 | TGTGCCAGCAGCCCCCCGTTAGCGGGGAACGAGCAGTACTTC | CASSPPLAGNEQYF
. | TRBJ2-1 | 18 | few | TRBV5-1 | TGCGCCAGCTCCCCGGGGTCCTACGCGTTTAGCTCCTACAATGAGCAGTTCTTC | CASSPGSYAFSSYNEQFF
. | TRBJ1-1 | 13 | . | TRBV19 | TGTGCCAGTAGCCGGACTCGGAACACTGAAGCTTTCTTT | CASSRTRNTEAFF
. | TRBJ1-5 | 15 | . | TRBV4-2 | TGTGCCAGCAGCAGAGGGATTGGTAGCAATCAGCCCCAGCATTTT | CASSRGIGSNQPQHF
TRBD1 | TRBJ1-1 | 20 | . | TRBV5-1 | TGCGCCAGCAGCCCTTGGACGGGGACAGGGGGCTTGGGGCTGAACACTGAAGCTTTCTTT | CASSPWTGTGGLGLNTEAFF
TRBD2 | TRBJ2-1 | 15 | . | TRBV6-5 | TGTGCCAGCAGTCGGACTAGCGTCGCTTACAATGAGCAGTTCTTC | CASSRTSVAYNEQFF
. | TRBJ2-7 | 15 | . | TRBV27 | TGTGCCAGCAGTCTATACAGAGCAGCCCTCTACGAGCAGTACTTC | CASSLYRAALYEQYF
TRBD2 | TRBJ2-1 | 15 | . | TRBV18 | TGTGCCAGCTCCCCGACTAGCGGGGTATACAATGAGCAGTTCTTC | CASSPTSGVYNEQFF
. | TRBJ1-1 | 13 | . | TRBV7-2 | TGTGCCAGCAGCCACGGGGGGAACACTGAAGCTTTCTTT | CASSHGGNTEAFF
TRBD1 | TRBJ2-7 | 13 | . | TRBV27 | TGTGCCAGCAGTTTAACCACAGGGGGCGAGCAGTACTTC | CASSLTTGGEQYF
TRBD1 | TRBJ2-2 | 13 | . | TRBV2 | TGTGCCAGCGGCGACAGGGGAACCGGGGAGCTGTTTTTT | CASGDRGTGELFF
TRBD2 | TRBJ2-3 | 17 | . | TRBV7-2 | TGTGCCAGCAGCTTAGGGATTAGCGGGAGGGCCACTGATACGCAGTATTTT | CASSLGISGRATDTQYF
. | TRBJ1-1 | 14 | . | TRBV6-5 | TGTGCCAGCAGTTACAGAGGGAGGTTAACTGAAGCTTTCTTT | CASSYRGRLTEAFF
. | TRBJ2-6 | 16 | . | TRBV7-9 | TGTGCCAGCAGCACGGCGGTGGGCTCTGGGGCCAACGTCCTGACTTTC | CASSTAVGSGANVLTF